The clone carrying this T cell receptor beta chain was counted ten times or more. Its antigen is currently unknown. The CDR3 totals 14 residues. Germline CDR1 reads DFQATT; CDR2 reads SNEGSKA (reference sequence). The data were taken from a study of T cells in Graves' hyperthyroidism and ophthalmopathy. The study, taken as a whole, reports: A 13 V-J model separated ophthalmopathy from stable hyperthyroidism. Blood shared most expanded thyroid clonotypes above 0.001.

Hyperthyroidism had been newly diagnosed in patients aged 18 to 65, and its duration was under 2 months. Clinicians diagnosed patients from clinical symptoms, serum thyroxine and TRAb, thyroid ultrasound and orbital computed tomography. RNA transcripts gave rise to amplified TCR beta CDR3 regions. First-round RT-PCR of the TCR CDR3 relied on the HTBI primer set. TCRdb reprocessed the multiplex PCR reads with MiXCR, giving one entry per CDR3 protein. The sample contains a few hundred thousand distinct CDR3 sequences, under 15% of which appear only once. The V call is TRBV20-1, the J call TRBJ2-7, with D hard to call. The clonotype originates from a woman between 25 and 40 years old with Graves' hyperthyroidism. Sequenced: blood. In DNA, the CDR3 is TGCAGCGCTTCGGTATTCGGAGAGTCCTACGAGCAGTACTTC. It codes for CSASVFGESYEQYF.